One sample yielded the 11 T cell receptor beta chains listed below, sequenced in a study of blood T cell repertoires in COVID-19. Clones were read by immunoSEQ multiplex PCR, and TCRdb kept only the in-frame ones, dropping some. This table has 320,000 or so clones, 88% appearing once. Material: PBMCs or T cells enriched from blood (not recorded which). Receptors were obtained from a man younger than 40 who had recovered from COVID-19.

This clone was seen a few times. The chain combines TRBV27 with TRBJ2-7, with 7 bases aligning to TRBD1. This CDR3 has 14 residues. Germline V gene lookup returns CDR1 MNHEY and CDR2 SMNVEV (reference sequence). V shed 3 bases and J 2 bases; nucleotides not matched to a gene: 4. The chain's CDR3 is CASSFEDRAYEQYF. The CDR3, as DNA: TGTGCCAGCAGTTTCGAAGACAGGGCCTACGAGCAGTACTTC.

V gene TRBV14 combines with J gene TRBJ2-1, with D unresolved. CDR3 size: 12 residues. The germline V gene encodes CDR1 SGHDN and CDR2 FVKESK. Deletions cut 2 bases from V and 6 bases from J, with 5 bases between. The DNA for the CDR3 is TGTGCCAGCAGCCAATCAGGCAATGAGCAGTTCTTC. It encodes CASSQSGNEQFF.

This clone appeared once. The CDR3 DNA sequence: TGTGCCAGCAGCTTTCTAAGAGAGGTCAACACTGAAGCTTTCTTT. The encoded protein is CASSFLREVNTEAFF. V gene TRBV7-2 combines with J gene TRBJ1-1; D gene unclear. Trimming removed 3 bases from V and 2 bases from J, with 13 bases in between. Germline CDR1 is SGHTA and CDR2 is FQGNSA. There are 15 residues in the CDR3.

This clone occurred once. CDR3 protein: CASSVGAGEHGYTF. The CDR3 coding sequence is TGTGCCAGCAGCGTAGGGGCAGGGGAACATGGCTACACCTTC. This chain uses TRBV9 with TRBJ1-2; tentatively, D is TRBD1 (6 bases). Germline values: CDR1 SGDLS, CDR2 YYNGEE. The V end lost 0 bases, the J end lost 6 bases, and 12 bases lay between the germline ends. The CDR3 loop spans 14 amino acids.

This chain links TRBV19 with TRBJ1-2; possible D gene TRBD1, 6 bases. CDR3 length: 15 amino acids. V lost 1 base to trimming and J lost 4 bases, with 13 bases between them. Germline V gene sequence: CDR1 LNHDA, CDR2 SQIVND (reference sequence). CDR3 residues: CASSIVIGGSYGYTF. In nucleotides, the CDR3 is TGTGCCAGTAGTATAGTAATTGGGGGCAGCTATGGCTACACCTTC. Based on the CDR3 plus reference TRBV19 and TRBJ1-2, the full variable domain is DGGITQSPKYLFRKEGQNVTLSCEQNLNHDAMYWYRQDPGQGLRLIYYSQIVNDFQKGDIAEGYSVSREKKESFPLTVTSAQKNPTAFYLCASSIVIGGSYGYTFGSGTRLTVV.

This clone was counted between two and nine times. The chain couples TRBV19 to TRBJ1-1; maybe TRBD1 (6 bases). Germline-derived CDR1 and CDR2 are LNHDA and SQIVND (reference sequence). Trimming took off 4 bases at V and 4 bases at J, with 10 bases between the two ends. The length of the CDR3 is 13 residues. The CDR3 nucleotides read TGTGCCAGTAGTAAGGGGGTGGGCACTGAAGCTTTCTTT. It is translated as CASSKGVGTEAFF.

The sample holds one count of this clone. This chain uses TRBV30 with TRBJ1-5, with 8 positions matching TRBD1. Trimming took 4 bases from V and 6 from J; bases not matched to a gene: 5. CDR3 length equals 13 residues. In germline, CDR1 is GTSNPN, CDR2 SVGIG (reference sequence). The CDR3 DNA follows: TGTGCCTGGACAGGGGGCGAGGGTCAGCCCCAGCATTTT. This encodes CAWTGGEGQPQHF.

A few counts support this clone. The CDR3 region has the DNA TGTGCCAGCAGCCTAAGTGGACAGTTCTACAATGAGCAGTTCTTC. The encoded protein is CASSLSGQFYNEQFF. The genes are TRBV28 and TRBJ2-1; D possibly corresponds to TRBD1 (6 bases). V dropped 6 bases and J dropped 3 bases, with 15 bases sitting between them. CDR1 and CDR2 from the germline V gene are MDHEN and SYDVKM. The length of the CDR3 is 15 residues.

V and J are TRBV19 and TRBJ1-4, with 8 bases identical to TRBD1. Trimming removed 5 bases from V and 10 bases from J; junction bases left unmatched: 9. The length of the CDR3 is 14 residues. CDR1 is LNHDA, CDR2 SQIVND, per germline (reference sequence). CDR3 amino acids: CASSSTGVSGKLFF. CDR3 nucleotide sequence: TGTGCCAGTAGTTCGACAGGGGTATCAGGAAAACTGTTTTTT.

This chain connects TRBV15 to TRBJ2-3; D may be TRBD2 (6 bases). V gave up 8 bases and J gave up 3 bases, with 15 bases separating them. There are 14 residues in the CDR3. Per the germline V gene, CDR1 is LNHNV and CDR2 is YYDKDF (reference sequence). The CDR3 loop reads CATGWAGTTDTQYF. In nucleotides, the CDR3 is TGTGCCACCGGGTGGGCGGGGACGACAGATACGCAGTATTTT.

The chain employs TRBV9 and TRBJ1-4, with D maybe TRBD1 (5 bases). The CDR3 totals 14 residues. Germline V gene data show CDR1 as SGDLS and CDR2 as YYNGEE. Trimming removed 3 bases at V and 2 bases at J, with 8 bases between. CDR3 DNA sequence: TGTGCCAGCAGCGGACCAGGGACTAATGAAAAACTGTTTTTT. Translation: CASSGPGTNEKLFF.